Below are 20 T cell receptor beta chains sequenced from a single sample in a study of blood T cell repertoires in COVID-19. Profiling relied on immunoSEQ multiplex PCR, and the TCRdb table lists in-frame clones only, not all of them. The profile shows approximately 100,000 clones, around 89% of them singletons. Sequenced input: peripheral blood. The receptors here all came from a human donor with acute or convalescent COVID-19. The donor label of this sample is uncertain.

V is TRBV7-7 and J is TRBJ2-5; 11 bases fit TRBD2. The J segment lost 5 bases and the V segment lost 1 base, leaving 6 bases of the junction unmatched. The CDR3 consists of 16 residues. Germline values: CDR1 SSHAT, CDR2 FNYEAQ (reference sequence). The CDR3 region is CASSLDSGRAGETQYF. CDR3 nucleotides: TGTGCCAGCAGCTTAGATAGCGGGAGGGCTGGGGAGACCCAGTACTTC.

The rearrangement links TRBV27 to TRBJ1-1, with unresolved D. V was trimmed by 0 bases and J by 3 bases, leaving 8 bases between them. Germline CDR1 and CDR2: MNHEY and SMNVEV (reference sequence). The CDR3 is 14 amino acids. The CDR3 protein is CASSLSGEYTEAFF. For the CDR3, the DNA is TGTGCCAGCAGTTTATCTGGGGAGTACACTGAAGCTTTCTTT.

The CDR3 spells CASSQDFLGLAGRYEQYF. CDR3 coding DNA: TGTGCCAGCAGCCAAGATTTCTTGGGGCTAGCGGGGAGGTACGAGCAGTACTTC. The rearrangement joins TRBV3-1 (or the pseudogene TRBV3-2) to TRBJ2-7; 9 bases align to TRBD2. The CDR3 is 18 residues long. The V and J ends lost 0 bases and 4 bases, in that order; junction bases with no gene match: 13. The germline gives CDR1 LGHDT, CDR2 YNNKEL (reference sequence).

This chain uses TRBV6-5 with TRBJ1-1; 9 bases fit TRBD1. J was trimmed by 5 bases and V by 10 bases; bases with no gene match: 11. The CDR3 extends over 14 amino acids. Germline CDR1 and CDR2: MNHEY and SVGAGI. The CDR3 is CAKTPGQGRTEAFF. The CDR3 bases are TGTGCCAAAACCCCCGGACAGGGGAGGACTGAAGCTTTCTTT.

The J gene is TRBJ2-3, the V gene TRBV24-1; 9 nucleotides match TRBD1. V shed 5 bases, J shed 2 bases, and the junction held 7 bases outside the gene matches. Germline CDR1 reads KGHDR; CDR2 reads SFDVKD. The CDR3 is 16 amino acids. CDR3 in DNA: TGTGCCACCAGTGGATGGACAGGGGTGCCCACAGATACGCAGTATTTT. Translated: CATSGWTGVPTDTQYF.

This chain connects TRBV6-5 to TRBJ2-2; the D gene is possibly TRBD1 (6 bases). Germline-derived CDR1 and CDR2 are MNHEY and SVGAGI. The CDR3 spans 15 residues. Trimming removed 6 bases at V and 9 bases at J, with 20 bases between. The CDR3 nucleotides read TGTGCCAGCAGACGCCAGGGGTCTTCATCATGGGAGCTGTTTTTT. Translation: CASRRQGSSSWELFF.

The rearrangement links TRBV11-2 to TRBJ2-1, with D possibly being TRBD1 (6 bases). The V end lost 4 bases, the J end lost 8 bases, and 24 bases lay between the germline ends. Germline assignment: CDR1 SGHAT and CDR2 FQNNGV. CDR3 size: 17 residues. The CDR3 loop reads CASSSILKQGNIYEQFF. The DNA of the CDR3 is TGTGCCAGCAGCTCAATATTGAAGCAGGGGAATATCTATGAGCAGTTCTTC.

The rearrangement joins TRBV4-1 to TRBJ1-3; possibly TRBD1 for D (5 bases). CDR3 size: 16 residues. Germline CDR1 MGHRA, CDR2 YSYEKL. The V gene lost 0 bases and the J gene lost 1 base, with 10 bases spanning the gap. The CDR3 loop is CASSQDPGPSGNTIYF. The CDR3 DNA is TGCGCCAGCAGCCAAGATCCAGGGCCATCTGGAAACACCATATATTTT.

The V and J genes are TRBV2 and TRBJ2-2; 11 bases are a match to TRBD1. The germline V gene has CDR1 SNHLY and CDR2 FYNNEI. The CDR3 is 14 amino acids. J lost 6 bases, V lost 6 bases, and 3 bases had no gene match. The chain's CDR3 is CASRGGQGAGELFF. The CDR3 DNA is TGTGCCAGCAGAGGGGGACAGGGGGCCGGGGAGCTGTTTTTT.

The chain recombines TRBV12-3 or TRBV12-4 with TRBJ2-7; TRBD2 is a possible D gene (6 bases). The CDR3 sequence is 13 residues long. V lost 7 bases and J lost 7, with 17 bases in between. CDR3 region: CASTLEGGVEQYF. Written as DNA, the CDR3 is TGTGCCAGCACCCTTGAGGGAGGCGTAGAGCAGTACTTC.

The V gene is TRBV28, the J gene TRBJ1-1; D call uncertain. The V gene's germline CDR1 is MDHEN and CDR2 SYDVKM. Trimming removed 5 bases from V and 5 bases from J, with 24 bases in between. The CDR3 runs to 17 residues. Here the CDR3 reads CASSLPRFGVGGTEAFF. The CDR3 bases are TGTGCCAGCAGTCTACCTAGGTTCGGGGTGGGAGGTACTGAAGCTTTCTTT.

The chain joins TRBV6-2 or TRBV6-3 to TRBJ2-6; TRBD2 might be the D (5 bases). Trimming took off 4 bases at V and 4 bases at J, with 11 bases between the two ends. Germline CDR1 is MNHEY and CDR2 is SVGEGT. This CDR3 has 15 amino acids. CDR3: CASSLRVSGANVLTF. The CDR3 nucleotides are TGTGCCAGCAGTTTGAGGGTCTCCGGGGCCAACGTCCTGACTTTC.

V is TRBV18 and J is TRBJ2-7; possible D gene TRBD2, 5 bases. Trimming left V 3 bases short and J 1 base short, with 10 bases between. This CDR3 is 14 amino acids long. In germline, CDR1 is KGHSH, CDR2 LQKENI. The CDR3: CASSPAGRSYEQYF. The CDR3 nucleotides read TGTGCCAGCTCACCCGCGGGCCGTTCCTACGAGCAGTACTTC.

This clone was counted between two and nine times. The J gene is TRBJ1-3, the V gene TRBV12-3 or TRBV12-4; D gene ambiguous. V lost 7 bases, J lost 3 bases, and 4 bases lay in between. This CDR3 is 11 amino acids long. The chain's CDR3 is CASIFGNTIYF. The CDR3 nucleotides read TGTGCCAGCATCTTTGGAAACACCATATATTTT.

The J gene is TRBJ2-5, the V gene TRBV28; 7 bases fit TRBD1. This CDR3 region has 14 residues. With 3 bases clipped from V and 4 bases from J, the junction kept 5 bases outside the gene matches. CDR1 and CDR2 from the germline V gene are MDHEN and SYDVKM. DNA for the CDR3: TGTGCCAGCAGTTTGTTCCGGGACAGAGAGACCCAGTACTTC. This translates into CASSLFRDRETQYF.

This chain uses TRBV7-3 with TRBJ2-5; D ambiguous. Germline-derived CDR1 and CDR2 are SGHTA and FQGTGA. Trimming took 0 bases from V and 2 from J, leaving 7 bases between them. The CDR3 length is 14 residues. As DNA, the CDR3 is TGTGCCAGCAGCTTAACTGGCAGACAAGAGACCCAGTACTTC. Protein sequence: CASSLTGRQETQYF.

The chain combines TRBV28 with TRBJ1-2; D may be TRBD1 (5 bases). Germline V gives CDR1 MDHEN, CDR2 SYDVKM. The V end lost 8 bases, the J end lost 3 bases, and 19 bases lay between the germline ends. The CDR3 is made up of 15 amino acids. The DNA of the CDR3 is TGTGCCAGCGACGGCAGGGTATCAGTAGACTATGGCTACACCTTC. Translation: CASDGRVSVDYGYTF.

The chain combines TRBV6-5 with TRBJ1-2, with D uncertain. This CDR3 is 15 amino acids long. V dropped 2 bases and J dropped 3 bases, with 13 bases sitting between them. From germline, CDR1 is MNHEY and CDR2 SVGAGI. CDR3 nucleotide sequence: TGTGCCAGCAGTTACAGAGGGCAGAAAGACTATGGCTACACCTTC. Its protein product is CASSYRGQKDYGYTF.

This chain links TRBV7-9 with TRBJ1-4; no firm D call. The CDR3 loop spans 16 amino acids. The V gene's germline CDR1 is SEHNR and CDR2 FQNEAQ (reference sequence). Trimming stripped 5 bases from V and 5 bases from J, with 18 bases between. CDR3 sequence: CASSPIRSGRNEKLFF. CDR3 bases: TGTGCCAGCAGCCCAATAAGGAGCGGAAGAAATGAAAAACTGTTTTTT.

The chain joins TRBV18 to TRBJ1-3; tentatively, D is TRBD1 (6 bases). Germline loops: CDR1 KGHSH, CDR2 LQKENI. Between the trimmed V and J ends, which lost 2 bases and 4 bases, there was a span of 6 bases. There are 13 residues in the CDR3. The CDR3 spells CASSPTGGNTIYF. In nucleotides, the CDR3 is TGTGCCAGCTCACCAACAGGGGGAAACACCATATATTTT.